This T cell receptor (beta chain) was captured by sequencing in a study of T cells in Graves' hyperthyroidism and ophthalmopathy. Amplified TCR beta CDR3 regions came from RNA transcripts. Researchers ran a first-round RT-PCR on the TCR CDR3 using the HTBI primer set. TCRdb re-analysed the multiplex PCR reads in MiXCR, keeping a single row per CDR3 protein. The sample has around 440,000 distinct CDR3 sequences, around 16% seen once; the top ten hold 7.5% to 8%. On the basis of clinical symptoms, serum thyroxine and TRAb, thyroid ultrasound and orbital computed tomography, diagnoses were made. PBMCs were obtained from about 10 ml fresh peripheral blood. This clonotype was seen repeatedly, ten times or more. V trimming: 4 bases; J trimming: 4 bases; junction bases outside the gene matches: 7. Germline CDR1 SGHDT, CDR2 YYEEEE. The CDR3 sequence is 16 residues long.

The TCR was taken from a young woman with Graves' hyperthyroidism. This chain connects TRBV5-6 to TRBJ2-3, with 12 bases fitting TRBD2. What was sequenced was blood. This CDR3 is CASSLWTSGKADTQYF. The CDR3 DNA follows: TGTGCCAGCAGCCTTTGGACTAGCGGGAAGGCAGATACGCAGTATTTT.